This T cell receptor beta chain was observed in a study of blood T cells in healthy people across ages. A sample-barcoded 5' primer and a J-beta primer mix were used in a second PCR of about 6 to 12 cycles. TCRdb re-analysed the 5' RACE reads in MiXCR, keeping a single row per CDR3 protein. This sample yields about 1.5 million distinct CDR3 sequences, of which approximately 43% are seen a single time; under 5% belongs to the top ten. The TCR comes from a woman aged 18-35 years in good health. Sequenced material: blood.

The CDR3 nucleotides are TGTGCCAGTCTGCGGCGCGAAACCTATGGCTACACCTTC. Protein: CASLRRETYGYTF. The chain combines TRBV19 with TRBJ1-2; unclear D gene. Per the germline V gene, CDR1 is LNHDA and CDR2 is SQIVND (reference sequence). The CDR3 covers 13 residues. V was trimmed by 8 bases and J by 4 bases, leaving 14 bases between them.